Presented here are 2 T cell receptor beta chains from one specimen sequenced in a study of beta chain features in type 1 diabetes (dated by TCRdb to the late 2010s). Library generation was performed with the immunoSEQ multiplex PCR assay. All of the isolated RNA was reverse transcribed with the High Capacity cDNA Reverse Transcription Kit, so expressed TCRB transcripts were sequenced. Sourced from immuneACCESS, this table was stored by TCRdb with only in-frame sequences that have V and J called. A share of the clones is absent; for the studies checked, an unresolved V gene accounts for under half, and the remainder has no known explanation. The sample includes under 200,000 clones, with 8.1% observed a single time. The top ten clones comprise 0.5% to 0.65% of the sample. Source material: central memory CD4+ T cells from blood. Every receptor here comes from a man aged 18 to 29 in good health.

This sequence joins TRBV18 and TRBJ1-2; TRBD1 agrees at 11 bases. CDR1 and CDR2 (germline): KGHSH, LQKENI. V lost 6 bases to trimming and J lost 6 bases; unmatched junction nucleotides: 9. The CDR3 length is 15 residues. CDR3 sequence: CASSPDRGHGDGYTF. The CDR3 DNA sequence: TGTGCCAGCTCGCCGGACAGGGGGCACGGGGATGGCTACACCTTC.

This clone was observed many times. This chain links TRBV29-1 with TRBJ2-7; TRBD1 aligns across 7 bases. The CDR3 has 13 residues. J gave up 3 bases and V 7 bases, and 9 bases lay outside the gene matches. The germline V gene encodes CDR1 SQVTM and CDR2 ANQGSEA. The chain's CDR3 is CSALKGQHYEQYF. As DNA, the CDR3 is TGCAGCGCCCTCAAGGGACAGCACTACGAGCAGTACTTC.